The 29 T cell receptor beta chains reported below all come from one sample, sequenced in a study of CD8 T cells in acute hepatitis C reinfection. Libraries were prepared by immunoSEQ multiplex PCR; TCRdb keeps only in-frame clonotypes and omits some of them. The data contain tens of thousands of clones, 85% to 90% of them singletons. The time point: naive CD8 control sorted from an acute-time-point sample. Sequences were obtained from naive CD8+ T cells from PBMCs. These receptors were taken from a young man with chronic hepatitis C.

The rearrangement joins TRBV14 to TRBJ1-5; tentatively, D is TRBD1 (5 bases). V was pared by 3 bases and J by 6 bases, with 9 bases between. The CDR3 totals 13 residues. CDR1 and CDR2 from the germline V gene are SGHDN and FVKESK. CDR3 residues: CASSQGGTQPQHF. CDR3 nucleotide sequence: TGTGCCAGCAGCCAGGGGGGAACTCAGCCCCAGCATTTT.

The rearrangement joins TRBV19 to TRBJ2-1; D is perhaps TRBD1 (6 bases). The CDR3 loop spans 13 amino acids. Germline V CDR1 and CDR2: LNHDA, SQIVND (reference sequence). Trimming took 5 bases from V and 7 from J, leaving 12 bases between them. In DNA, the CDR3 is TGTGCCAGTAGTTGGGACATCGGAAATGAGCAGTTCTTC. The encoded protein is CASSWDIGNEQFF.

The chain combines TRBV7-9 with TRBJ1-1; 8 bases map to TRBD1. Germline CDR1 and CDR2: SEHNR and FQNEAQ (reference sequence). After removal of 5 bases from V and 6 bases from J, the junction contained 2 bases not matched to a gene. There are 12 residues in the CDR3. CDR3 sequence (DNA): TGTGCCAGCAGCCTGGACAGGGCTGAAGCTTTCTTT. This translates into CASSLDRAEAFF.

The chain uses TRBV11-2 and TRBJ1-1, with a weak D call TRBD1 (6 bases). The CDR3 is 16 amino acids. Between the trimmed V and J ends, which lost 7 bases and 4 bases, there was a span of 22 bases. Germline-derived CDR1 and CDR2 are SGHAT and FQNNGV. The DNA for the CDR3 is TGTGCCAGCAACCTGAATACAGGGATTTTCAGCACTGAAGCTTTCTTT. The encoded protein is CASNLNTGIFSTEAFF. Full variable domain (remainder filled in from reference TRBV11-2 and TRBJ1-1): EAGVAQSPRYKIIEKRQSVAFWCNPISGHATLYWYQQILGQGPKLLIQFQNNGVVDDSQLPKDRFSAERLKGVDSTLKIQPAKLEDSAVYLCASNLNTGIFSTEAFFGQGTRLTVV.

The gene calls are TRBV6-5 and TRBJ2-7; maybe TRBD1 (5 bases). The V and J ends lost 0 bases and 4 bases respectively, with 7 bases between them. Germline CDR1 is MNHEY and CDR2 is SVGAGI. The CDR3 extends over 13 amino acids. CDR3 residues: CASSYSDKYEQYF. The DNA for the CDR3 is TGTGCCAGCAGTTACTCGGACAAATACGAGCAGTACTTC.

The chain's CDR3 is CASSLHTNEKLFF. The CDR3 DNA reads as TGTGCCAGCAGTCTACACACTAATGAAAAACTGTTTTTT. This chain links TRBV6-5 with TRBJ1-4, with unresolved D. The length of the CDR3 is 13 residues. The V gene's germline CDR1 is MNHEY and CDR2 SVGAGI. Trimming took off 5 bases at V and 2 bases at J, with 6 bases between the two ends.

This rearrangement joins TRBV2 to TRBJ1-1; 7 bases fit TRBD1. Trimming took 6 bases from V and 3 from J; bases not matched to a gene: 1. In germline, CDR1 is SNHLY, CDR2 FYNNEI. CDR3 length equals 12 residues. CDR3 sequence (DNA): TGTGCCAGCAGGGACAGGTACACTGAAGCTTTCTTT. This gives the protein CASRDRYTEAFF.

This clone has a single count. V and J are TRBV5-6 and TRBJ1-5; D possibly corresponds to TRBD1 (5 bases). From germline, CDR1 is SGHDT and CDR2 YYEEEE. The CDR3 contains 18 residues. V was trimmed by 4 bases and J by 3 bases, leaving 23 bases between them. CDR3 nucleotides: TGTGCCAGCAGCCGACGGACGTCGGCAGGGTCTAACAATCAGCCCCAGCATTTT. It yields the protein CASSRRTSAGSNNQPQHF. The variable domain in full, completed from reference TRBV5-6 and TRBJ1-5, reads DAGVTQSPTHLIKTRGQQVTLRCSPKSGHDTVSWYQQALGQGPQFIFQYYEEEERQRGNFPDRFSGHQFPNYSSELNVNALLLGDSALYLCASSRRTSAGSNNQPQHFGDGTRLSIL.

The chain combines TRBV7-3 with TRBJ1-2; 9 bases fit TRBD1. V dropped 1 base and J dropped 8; count of bases not matched to a gene: 8. CDR1 is SGHTA, CDR2 FQGTGA, per germline. The CDR3 covers 15 residues. The CDR3 DNA reads TGTGCCAGCAGCTTAAACGGGGACAGGGCATGGGGCTACACCTTC. Its protein product is CASSLNGDRAWGYTF. Together with reference TRBV7-3 and TRBJ1-2, the CDR3 gives the full variable domain: GAGVSQTPSNKVTEKGKYVELRCDPISGHTALYWYRQSLGQGPEFLIYFQGTGAADDSGLPNDRFFAVRPEGSVSTLKIQRTERGDSAVYLCASSLNGDRAWGYTFGSGTRLTVV.

On this clone: Germline is not matched at one junction end, which may reflect a read error. This chain links TRBV15 with TRBJ2-5, with TRBD2 matching over 8 bases. From germline, CDR1 is LNHNV and CDR2 YYDKDF (reference sequence). There are 16 residues in the CDR3. The CDR3 DNA reads as TGTGCCACCAGCAGAGAGGGTACCGGGAGGGGAGAGACCCGGTACTTC. Its protein is CATSREGTGRGETRYF.

The CDR3 region is CASSVGLSSSTDTQYF. The CDR3 DNA follows: TGTGCCAGCAGCGTAGGACTTTCGTCTAGCACAGATACGCAGTATTTT. The chain uses TRBV9 and TRBJ2-3; D call uncertain. The ends were cut back, 0 bases at V and 0 bases at J, with 11 bases in the middle. The CDR3 consists of 16 residues. Germline V gene data show CDR1 as SGDLS and CDR2 as YYNGEE. The full variable domain, its missing parts supplied by reference TRBV9 and TRBJ2-3, is DSGVTQTPKHLITATGQRVTLRCSPRSGDLSVYWYQQSLDQGLQFLIQYYNGEERAKGNILERFSAQQFPDLHSELNLSSLELGDSALYFCASSVGLSSSTDTQYFGPGTRLTVL.

The V gene is TRBV9, the J gene TRBJ2-1, with D hard to call. Germline-derived CDR1 and CDR2 are SGDLS and YYNGEE. Trimming left V 4 bases short and J 0 bases short, with 5 bases between. This CDR3 is 13 amino acids long. CDR3 protein: CASSRSSYNEQFF. Written as DNA, the CDR3 is TGTGCCAGCAGCAGGAGCTCCTACAATGAGCAGTTCTTC.

The chain is built from TRBV7-9 and TRBJ2-1, with TRBD2 matching 7 bases. J lost 2 bases, V lost 6 bases, and 7 bases had no gene match. The CDR3 totals 15 residues. Germline V gene sequence: CDR1 SEHNR, CDR2 FQNEAQ (reference sequence). CDR3 residues: CASRLERGAYNEQFF. CDR3 bases: TGTGCCAGCAGACTGGAGCGGGGAGCCTACAATGAGCAGTTCTTC.

This sequence joins TRBV7-2 and TRBJ1-1; D unresolved. CDR1 SGHTA and CDR2 FQGNSA come from the germline V gene. The CDR3 has 15 amino acids. V was clipped by 1 base and J by 7 bases, with 16 bases between them. This CDR3 is CASSLDRATYNEAFF. The CDR3 region has the DNA TGTGCCAGCAGCTTAGACCGGGCTACGTATAATGAAGCTTTCTTT.

This clone was seen a handful of times. The rearrangement links TRBV2 to TRBJ1-5; no firm D call. This CDR3 region has 14 residues. The ends were cut back, 6 bases at V and 0 bases at J, with 9 bases in the middle. Germline V lookup: CDR1 SNHLY, CDR2 FYNNEI. CDR3 protein: CASSGPISNQPQHF. The CDR3 DNA follows: TGTGCCAGCAGCGGACCGATTAGCAATCAGCCCCAGCATTTT.

V gene TRBV15 combines with J gene TRBJ1-1; D ambiguous. The CDR3 contains 15 residues. Looked up from germline, CDR1 is LNHNV and CDR2 is YYDKDF (reference sequence). Trimming pared 0 bases from V and 2 bases from J, leaving 10 bases between. Written as DNA, the CDR3 is TGTGCCACCAGCAGAGATTATAGTGAAAACACTGAAGCTTTCTTT. Encoded protein: CATSRDYSENTEAFF.

The chain has TRBV19 and TRBJ1-2; no reliable D call. Trimming removed 5 bases from V and 4 bases from J, with 17 bases in between. The CDR3 runs to 15 residues. Per the germline V gene, CDR1 is LNHDA and CDR2 is SQIVND (reference sequence). For the CDR3, the DNA is TGTGCCAGTAGTCCCAAGGGAGTCCCCAGCTATGGCTACACCTTC. Translated: CASSPKGVPSYGYTF.

V usage is TRBV9 and J usage is TRBJ1-3; 9 bases line up with TRBD1. The CDR3 has 15 residues. Germline V CDR1 and CDR2: SGDLS, YYNGEE. The V segment lost 4 bases and the J segment 4 bases; nucleotides outside the gene matches: 6. The CDR3 region is CASSPTGGNGNTIYF. The CDR3 nucleotides read TGTGCCAGCAGCCCTACAGGGGGCAACGGAAACACCATATATTTT.

The chain employs TRBV14 and TRBJ2-7; unclear D gene. Trimming cost V 1 base and J 5 bases, with 6 bases left between them. CDR1 is SGHDN, CDR2 FVKESK, per germline. CDR3 length: 12 amino acids. The CDR3 protein is CASSQAFHEQYF. CDR3 sequence (DNA): TGTGCCAGCAGCCAAGCCTTTCACGAGCAGTACTTC.

This clone has only one observation. This same CDR3 is encoded by further DNA sequences in the sample. The V call is TRBV27, the J call TRBJ1-1; maybe TRBD1 (5 bases). The germline CDR1 and CDR2 sequences are MNHEY and SMNVEV (reference sequence). V was shortened by 5 bases and J by 1 base, with 11 bases between the two germline ends. The CDR3 extends over 14 amino acids. The CDR3 loop reads CASSLGTANTEAFF. The CDR3 DNA follows: TGTGCCAGCAGTCTAGGGACGGCGAACACTGAAGCTTTCTTT.

V is TRBV7-3 and J is TRBJ2-3; 8 bases agree with TRBD2. Trimming cost V 6 bases and J 4 bases; bases outside gene matches: 9. The CDR3 is made up of 15 amino acids. The V gene's germline CDR1 is SGHTA and CDR2 FQGTGA. The CDR3 coding sequence is TGTGCCAGCAGTTACATCGGGGGGGCTGCAGATACGCAGTATTTT. It translates to CASSYIGGAADTQYF.

The V and J genes are TRBV7-9 and TRBJ2-7, with TRBD1 matching 9 bases. Germline values: CDR1 SEHNR, CDR2 FQNEAQ (reference sequence). This CDR3 has 15 amino acids. Trimming took 5 bases from V and 0 from J; bases not matched to a gene: 5. CDR3 residues: CASSLRDRASYEQYF. In DNA, the CDR3 is TGTGCCAGCAGCCTCCGGGACAGGGCCTCCTACGAGCAGTACTTC.

V usage is TRBV5-6 and J usage is TRBJ2-5, with D possibly TRBD1 on 6 matching bases. The CDR3 is 14 amino acids. Germline V lookup: CDR1 SGHDT, CDR2 YYEEEE. Between the trimmed V and J ends, which lost 4 bases and 3 bases, there was a span of 13 bases. This CDR3 is CASSVGNREETQYF. The CDR3 bases are TGTGCCAGCAGCGTCGGGAACAGGGAAGAGACCCAGTACTTC.

The chain couples TRBV29-1 to TRBJ2-2; D is uncertain. Trimming cost V 5 bases and J 1 base, with 5 bases left between them. Germline assignment: CDR1 SQVTM and CDR2 ANQGSEA. There are 12 residues in the CDR3. The CDR3, as DNA: TGCAGCGTTACACAGAACACCGGGGAGCTGTTTTTT. Protein: CSVTQNTGELFF.

The sample holds one count of this clone. The gene calls are TRBV9 and TRBJ2-3; 8 bases match TRBD2. The V segment lost 4 bases and the J segment 2 bases; nucleotides outside the gene matches: 6. CDR1 and CDR2 from the germline V gene are SGDLS and YYNGEE. The CDR3 length is 15 residues. In DNA, the CDR3 is TGTGCCAGCAGCCCCACACTAGCGGTCACAGATACGCAGTATTTT. It encodes CASSPTLAVTDTQYF.

This clone has only a few counts. The chain employs TRBV2 and TRBJ1-1; 8 bases fit TRBD1. Germline values: CDR1 SNHLY, CDR2 FYNNEI. CDR3 length: 14 residues. Trimming took 4 bases from V and 1 from J; bases not matched to a gene: 2. The CDR3 region is CASSGQGSNTEAFF. The DNA for the CDR3 is TGTGCCAGCAGTGGACAGGGGTCGAACACTGAAGCTTTCTTT.

The chain uses TRBV30 and TRBJ2-1, with 8 bases identical to TRBD1. Germline V lookup: CDR1 GTSNPN, CDR2 SVGIG (reference sequence). The CDR3 has 13 amino acids. Unmatched junction bases numbered 6, after V lost 3 bases and J lost 8 bases. CDR3 sequence (DNA): TGTGCCTGGAGACGGACAGGGATCGATGAGCAGTTCTTC. Translating it yields CAWRRTGIDEQFF.

The sample holds one count of this clone. The CDR3 DNA reads as TGTGCCAGCAGCGTAGCTGGGGGGGCGCATGGGGCCAACGTCCTGACTTTC. Protein: CASSVAGGAHGANVLTF. The V call is TRBV9, the J call TRBJ2-6; D is possibly TRBD2 (7 bases). V lost 0 bases to trimming and J lost 3 bases, with 13 bases between them. The CDR3 is made up of 17 amino acids. Per the germline V gene, CDR1 is SGDLS and CDR2 is YYNGEE.

To note about this clone: At one end the junction does not follow the germline gene, possibly because of a read error. Written as DNA, the CDR3 is TGTGCCAGCAGTTACTCCGACAATGAGCAGTTCTTC. As protein: CASSYSDNEQFF. This chain joins TRBV6-6 and TRBJ2-1; no firm D call. From germline, CDR1 is MNHNY and CDR2 SVGAGI (reference sequence). The CDR3 is made up of 12 amino acids.